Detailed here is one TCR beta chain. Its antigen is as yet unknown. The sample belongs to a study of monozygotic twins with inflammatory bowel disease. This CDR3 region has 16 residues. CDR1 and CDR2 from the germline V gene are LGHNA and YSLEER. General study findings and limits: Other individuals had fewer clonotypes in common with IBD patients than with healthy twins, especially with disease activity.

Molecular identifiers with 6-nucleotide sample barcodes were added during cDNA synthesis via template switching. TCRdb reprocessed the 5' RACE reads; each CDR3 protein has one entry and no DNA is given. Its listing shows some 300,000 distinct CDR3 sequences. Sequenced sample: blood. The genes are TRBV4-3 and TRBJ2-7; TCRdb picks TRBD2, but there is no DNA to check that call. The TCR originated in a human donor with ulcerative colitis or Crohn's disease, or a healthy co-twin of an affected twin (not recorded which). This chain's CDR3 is CASSQGTSGRASEQYF.